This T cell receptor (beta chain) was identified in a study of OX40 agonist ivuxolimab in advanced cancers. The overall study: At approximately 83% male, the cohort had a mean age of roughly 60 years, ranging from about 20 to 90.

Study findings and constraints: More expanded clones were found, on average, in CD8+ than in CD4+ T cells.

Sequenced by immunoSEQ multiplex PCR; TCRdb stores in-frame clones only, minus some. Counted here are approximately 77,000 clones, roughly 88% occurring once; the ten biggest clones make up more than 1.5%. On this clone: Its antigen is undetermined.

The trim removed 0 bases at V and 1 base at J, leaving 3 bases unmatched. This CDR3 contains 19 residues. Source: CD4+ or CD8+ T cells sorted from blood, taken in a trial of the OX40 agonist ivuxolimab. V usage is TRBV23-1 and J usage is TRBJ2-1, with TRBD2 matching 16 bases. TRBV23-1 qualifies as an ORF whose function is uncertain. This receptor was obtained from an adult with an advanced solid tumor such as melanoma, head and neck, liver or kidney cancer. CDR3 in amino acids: CASSQSGLAGGRSYNEQFF. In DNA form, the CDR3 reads TGCGCCAGCAGTCAATCGGGACTAGCGGGAGGGCGATCCTACAATGAGCAGTTCTTC.